The 21 T cell receptor beta chains presented below share a single source sample, sequenced in a study of cytomegalovirus exposure and HLA in healthy donors listed by TCRdb under 2017. Receptors were amplified or captured by the immunoSEQ multiplex PCR assay. The multiplex PCR relied on a mix of 60 forward primers for TCR Vbeta segments and 13 reverse primers for TCR Jbeta segments. TCRdb provides this immuneACCESS table in a form limited to in-frame rearrangements. Some clones are lacking; in checked studies, under half of them reflect an unresolved V gene, and why the rest are absent is not known. This sample lists 100,000 or so clones; around three quarters were detected once. About 4.5% of the sample belongs to the ten largest clones. The specimen was PBMCs. These receptors were obtained from a woman aged 40 to 55 in good health and CMV-seropositive.

The chain combines TRBV19 with TRBJ2-2, with D perhaps matching TRBD1 (5 bases). This CDR3 spans 14 amino acids. V was pared by 6 bases and J by 0 bases, with 8 bases between. The V gene's germline CDR1 is LNHDA and CDR2 SQIVND (reference sequence). The CDR3 is CASRDRTNTGELFF. CDR3 in DNA: TGTGCCAGTAGAGACAGAACGAACACCGGGGAGCTGTTTTTT.

This chain links TRBV2 with TRBJ2-2, with 9 bases fitting TRBD2. This CDR3 spans 15 amino acids. Germline loops: CDR1 SNHLY, CDR2 FYNNEI. Trimming cost V 6 bases and J 1 base; bases outside gene matches: 3. CDR3 in amino acids: CASSVLAGNTGELFF. The CDR3 DNA reads TGTGCCAGCAGCGTACTAGCGGGGAACACCGGGGAGCTGTTTTTT. Complete variable domain (other parts from reference TRBV2 and TRBJ2-2): EPEVTQTPSHQVTQMGQEVILRCVPISNHLYFYWYRQILGQKVEFLVSFYNNEISEKSEIFDDQFSVERPDGSNFTLKIRSTKLEDSAMYFCASSVLAGNTGELFFGEGSRLTVL.

This chain connects TRBV5-1 to TRBJ1-2; TRBD1 aligns across 11 bases. This CDR3 comprises 14 residues. The junction had 4 bases not matched to a gene; V was cut back by 3 bases and J by 6 bases. Germline CDR1 and CDR2: SGHRS and YFSETQ. The CDR3 loop reads CASSWGQGGNGYTF. The CDR3 region has the DNA TGCGCCAGCAGCTGGGGACAGGGGGGGAATGGCTACACCTTC. The variable domain in full, completed from reference TRBV5-1 and TRBJ1-2, reads KAGVTQTPRYLIKTRGQQVTLSCSPISGHRSVSWYQQTPGQGLQFLFEYFSETQRNKGNFPGRFSGRQFSNSRSEMNVSTLELGDSALYLCASSWGQGGNGYTFGSGTRLTVV.

The chain uses TRBV19 and TRBJ1-4, with 10 bases matching TRBD1. Germline loops: CDR1 LNHDA, CDR2 SQIVND (reference sequence). The CDR3 runs 14 residues. The junction had 9 bases not matched to a gene; V was cut back by 9 bases and J by 8 bases. This CDR3 reads CASRETGGSEKLFF. The DNA of the CDR3 is TGTGCCAGCCGGGAGACAGGGGGCTCGGAAAAACTGTTTTTT.

The chain uses TRBV19 and TRBJ1-3, with TRBD1 identical over 9 bases. Germline CDR1 is LNHDA and CDR2 is SQIVND (reference sequence). The CDR3 extends over 16 amino acids. The ends lost 7 bases at V and 2 bases at J; junction bases unmatched: 9. The CDR3 DNA reads TGTGCCAGTATTCAGACAGGGGGTCTCCCTGGAAACACCATATATTTT. Its protein is CASIQTGGLPGNTIYF.

The chain combines TRBV7-9 with TRBJ2-5; TRBD2 is a possible D gene (5 bases). This CDR3 region has 14 residues. Trimming removed 4 bases at V and 4 bases at J, with 13 bases between. The germline V gene has CDR1 SEHNR and CDR2 FQNEAQ (reference sequence). CDR3 loop: CASSSTRERETQYF. CDR3 bases: TGTGCCAGCAGCTCTACTAGGGAAAGAGAGACCCAGTACTTC. The full variable domain, completed using reference TRBV7-9 and TRBJ2-5, is DTGVSQNPRHKITKRGQNVTFRCDPISEHNRLYWYRQTLGQGPEFLTYFQNEAQLEKSRLLSDRFSAERPKGSFSTLEIQRTEQGDSAMYLCASSSTRERETQYFGPGTRLLVL.

This rearrangement joins TRBV9 to TRBJ2-1; TRBD2 matches at 10 bases. V lost 0 bases to trimming and J lost 7 bases; unmatched junction nucleotides: 10. The germline V gene encodes CDR1 SGDLS and CDR2 YYNGEE. The CDR3 length is 17 residues. The CDR3 sequence is CASSVVPSGSGRNEQFF. The CDR3 DNA follows: TGTGCCAGCAGCGTAGTGCCTAGCGGGAGCGGGAGGAATGAGCAGTTCTTC.

V gene TRBV2 combines with J gene TRBJ2-7, with a tentative D call TRBD2 (5 bases). Germline V lookup: CDR1 SNHLY, CDR2 FYNNEI. Trimming took 4 bases from V and 2 from J, leaving 12 bases between them. The CDR3 runs 14 residues. CDR3 loop: CASSASGGPYEQYF. For the CDR3, the DNA is TGTGCCAGCAGTGCCTCTGGCGGGCCCTACGAGCAGTACTTC.

The chain joins TRBV6-5 to TRBJ2-5; a weak D match, TRBD2 (5 bases). The J call may be faulty, since TRBJ2-7 better matches the DNA end. Germline V gene data show CDR1 as MNHEY and CDR2 as SVGAGI. The CDR3 spans 15 residues. The CDR3 region has the DNA TGTGCCAGCAGTCCCGTAGGCGGGTCCAGCTACGAGCAGTACTTC. As protein: CASSPVGGSSYEQYF.

The chain carries TRBV27 and TRBJ2-7; D remains ambiguous. The CDR3 is made up of 13 amino acids. Germline-derived CDR1 and CDR2 are MNHEY and SMNVEV (reference sequence). V was cut by 3 bases and J by 7 bases, with 13 bases left in between. This CDR3 is CASSLGLFWEQYF. The CDR3 DNA reads TGTGCCAGCAGTTTGGGCCTTTTCTGGGAGCAGTACTTC.

CDR3 sequence: CASSDAGGNTDTQYF. The CDR3 region has the DNA TGTGCCAGCAGCGACGCGGGAGGGAACACAGATACGCAGTATTTT. The V and J genes are TRBV9 and TRBJ2-3; 9 nucleotides align to TRBD2. After removal of 3 bases from V and 2 bases from J, the junction contained 4 bases not matched to a gene. The CDR3 sequence is 15 residues long. CDR1 and CDR2 (germline): SGDLS, YYNGEE.

The gene calls are TRBV11-2 and TRBJ1-1, with no clear D. V shed 5 bases and J shed 3 bases, with 4 bases lying between them. Germline V gives CDR1 SGHAT, CDR2 FQNNGV. The CDR3 consists of 11 residues. CDR3 DNA: TGTGCCAGCAGCCCCTACACTGAAGCTTTCTTT. Its translation: CASSPYTEAFF. Full variable domain (rest looked up from reference TRBV11-2 and TRBJ1-1): EAGVAQSPRYKIIEKRQSVAFWCNPISGHATLYWYQQILGQGPKLLIQFQNNGVVDDSQLPKDRFSAERLKGVDSTLKIQPAKLEDSAVYLCASSPYTEAFFGQGTRLTVV.

The V call is TRBV7-9, the J call TRBJ2-5; TRBD2 agrees at 7 bases. The CDR3 contains 13 residues. Germline lookup yields CDR1 SEHNR and CDR2 FQNEAQ (reference sequence). J lost 5 bases, V lost 1 base, and 1 base had no gene match. The DNA for the CDR3 is TGTGCCAGCAGCTTAGGGGGAGGGGAGACCCAGTACTTC. Translation gives CASSLGGGETQYF. The full variable domain, completed using reference TRBV7-9 and TRBJ2-5, is DTGVSQNPRHKITKRGQNVTFRCDPISEHNRLYWYRQTLGQGPEFLTYFQNEAQLEKSRLLSDRFSAERPKGSFSTLEIQRTEQGDSAMYLCASSLGGGETQYFGPGTRLLVL.

V gene TRBV9 combines with J gene TRBJ2-2; D is perhaps TRBD1 (5 bases). V lost 4 bases and J lost 1, with 14 bases in between. The CDR3 is made up of 16 amino acids. CDR1 is SGDLS, CDR2 YYNGEE, per germline. The CDR3 coding sequence is TGTGCCAGCAGCCCCTTTGGGCAGGGGAACACCGGGGAGCTGTTTTTT. It yields the protein CASSPFGQGNTGELFF.

The V gene is TRBV11-2, the J gene TRBJ2-1; 9 bases align to TRBD2. J lost 8 bases, V lost 1 base, and 3 bases had no gene match. There are 14 residues in the CDR3. Germline values: CDR1 SGHAT, CDR2 FQNNGV. CDR3 amino acids: CASSLGREGDEQFF. CDR3 sequence (DNA): TGTGCCAGCAGCTTAGGGCGGGAGGGGGATGAGCAGTTCTTC. The full variable domain, rest sourced from reference TRBV11-2 and TRBJ2-1, is EAGVAQSPRYKIIEKRQSVAFWCNPISGHATLYWYQQILGQGPKLLIQFQNNGVVDDSQLPKDRFSAERLKGVDSTLKIQPAKLEDSAVYLCASSLGREGDEQFFGPGTRLTVL.

The chain couples TRBV9 to TRBJ2-7; 9 positions agree with TRBD1. This CDR3 is built from 15 residues. Germline V gives CDR1 SGDLS, CDR2 YYNGEE. J lost 6 bases, V lost 9 bases, and 16 bases had no gene match. The CDR3 reads CATRAGTGITGEQYF. The CDR3 nucleotides are TGTGCCACCCGCGCCGGGACAGGGATAACAGGCGAGCAGTACTTC.

About this clone: The same CDR3 arises from other DNA sequences in this sample as well. This chain joins TRBV19 and TRBJ1-5; no firm D call. CDR3 length: 14 residues. The germline gives CDR1 LNHDA, CDR2 SQIVND (reference sequence). The ends were cut back, 3 bases at V and 3 bases at J, with 9 bases in the middle. CDR3 coding DNA: TGTGCCAGTAGTATCGGCAGACACAATCAGCCCCAGCATTTT. Its translation: CASSIGRHNQPQHF.

V is TRBV18 and J is TRBJ1-2, with a possible D match to TRBD1 (6 bases). With 3 bases removed from V and 1 base from J, the gap between germline ends came to 12 bases. This CDR3 has 15 residues. The germline V gene encodes CDR1 KGHSH and CDR2 LQKENI. The CDR3 here is CASSPLGQNNYGYTF. CDR3 bases: TGTGCCAGCTCACCTCTAGGACAGAATAACTATGGCTACACCTTC.

This rearrangement joins TRBV7-3 to TRBJ2-3; 7 bases are a match to TRBD1. The V gene's germline CDR1 is SGHTA and CDR2 FQGTGA. The ends lost 5 bases at V and 1 base at J; junction bases unmatched: 3. The CDR3 runs 14 residues. The CDR3 reads CASSQTGGTDTQYF. In DNA form, the CDR3 reads TGTGCCAGCAGCCAAACAGGGGGCACAGATACGCAGTATTTT.

V usage is TRBV19 and J usage is TRBJ2-2; D is unresolved. The CDR3 has 14 residues. Trimming took 4 bases from V and 5 from J, leaving 11 bases between them. Germline CDR1 reads LNHDA; CDR2 reads SQIVND (reference sequence). CDR3 DNA: TGTGCCAGTAGTACCGCGTTCCCAACCGGGGAGCTGTTTTTT. Translating gives CASSTAFPTGELFF. Full variable domain (missing parts from reference TRBV19 and TRBJ2-2): DGGITQSPKYLFRKEGQNVTLSCEQNLNHDAMYWYRQDPGQGLRLIYYSQIVNDFQKGDIAEGYSVSREKKESFPLTVTSAQKNPTAFYLCASSTAFPTGELFFGEGSRLTVL.

This chain joins TRBV6-1 and TRBJ2-5, with D perhaps matching TRBD1 (5 bases). The J call may be in error: the DNA end matches TRBJ2-7 better. Germline assignment: CDR1 MNHNS and CDR2 SASEGT. The CDR3 is 13 residues long. The CDR3 loop reads CASSSQANYEQYF. CDR3 DNA: TGTGCCAGCAGTTCACAGGCGAACTACGAGCAGTACTTC.